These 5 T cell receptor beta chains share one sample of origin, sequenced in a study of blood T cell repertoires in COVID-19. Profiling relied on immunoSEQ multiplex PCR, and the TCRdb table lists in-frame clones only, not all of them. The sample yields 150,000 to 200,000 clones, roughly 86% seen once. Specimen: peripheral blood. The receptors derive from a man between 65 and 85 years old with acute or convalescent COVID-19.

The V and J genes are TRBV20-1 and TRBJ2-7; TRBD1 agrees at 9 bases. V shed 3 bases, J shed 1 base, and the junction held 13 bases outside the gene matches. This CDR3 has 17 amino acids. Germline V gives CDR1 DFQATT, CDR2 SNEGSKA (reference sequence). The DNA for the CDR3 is TGCAGTGCTAGTCCCGGTGGAGCGGGACAGGGATCCTACGAGCAGTACTTC. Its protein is CSASPGGAGQGSYEQYF.

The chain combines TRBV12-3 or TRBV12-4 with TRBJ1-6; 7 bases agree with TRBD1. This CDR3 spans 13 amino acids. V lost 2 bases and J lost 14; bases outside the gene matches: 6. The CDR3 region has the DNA TGTGCCAGCAGTTTAACAGGGGACGGAGCCCTCCACTTT. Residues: CASSLTGDGALHF.

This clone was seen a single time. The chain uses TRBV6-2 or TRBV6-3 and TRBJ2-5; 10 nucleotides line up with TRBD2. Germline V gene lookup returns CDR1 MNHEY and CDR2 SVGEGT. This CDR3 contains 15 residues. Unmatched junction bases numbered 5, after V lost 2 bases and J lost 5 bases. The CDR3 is CASSYKRGGRETQYF. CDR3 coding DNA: TGTGCCAGCAGTTACAAGCGGGGGGGCCGGGAGACCCAGTACTTC.

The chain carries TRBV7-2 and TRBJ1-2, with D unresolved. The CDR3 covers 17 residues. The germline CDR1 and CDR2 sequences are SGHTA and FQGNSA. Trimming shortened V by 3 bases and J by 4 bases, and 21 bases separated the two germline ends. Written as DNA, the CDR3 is TGTGCCAGCAGCTTGGGAGGATTCGGGTCTCCCGGCTATGGCTACACCTTC. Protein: CASSLGGFGSPGYGYTF.

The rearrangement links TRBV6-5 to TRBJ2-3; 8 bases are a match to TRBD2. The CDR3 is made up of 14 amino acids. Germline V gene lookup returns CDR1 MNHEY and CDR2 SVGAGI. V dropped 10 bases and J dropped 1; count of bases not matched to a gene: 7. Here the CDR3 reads CATGHSGGTDTQYF. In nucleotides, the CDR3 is TGTGCCACGGGGCATAGCGGGGGCACAGATACGCAGTATTTT.